Listed below are T cell receptor beta chains from one sample, sequenced in a study of regulatory T cells in long-lasting Graves disease. TCRdb redid the calling of the multiplex PCR reads with MiXCR, one entry per CDR3 protein. The sample records some 500,000 distinct CDR3 sequences, about 13% being singletons. This sample was shared with a second study, whose subject was T cells in Graves' hyperthyroidism and ophthalmopathy.

Sample: peripheral blood mononuclear cells (PBMCs), taken at new diagnosis, from a patient treated with antithyroid drugs. The receptor set was obtained from a man aged 30 to 39 with Graves disease. CDR3s include the opening cysteine and the closing phenylalanine or tryptophan. Fields, in order: V gene, D gene, J gene, clone size, CDR3 DNA, CDR3 protein. The D gene is left open where the match is weak. Clone size is not always given. Where it is, it says once, few, many or a class for expanded clones.

v_gene: TRBV2
d_gene: TRBD1
j_gene: TRBJ1-4
abundance: -
CDR3nt: TGTGCCAGCCACACAGGGGACGCAAAACTGTTTTTT
CDR3aa: CASHTGDAKLFF

v_gene: TRBV20-1
d_gene: -
j_gene: TRBJ1-1
abundance: -
CDR3nt: TGCAGTGCTAGAGATTCAGGGAACACTGAAGCTTTCTTT
CDR3aa: CSARDSGNTEAFF

v_gene: TRBV3-1
d_gene: TRBD1
j_gene: TRBJ2-7
abundance: -
CDR3nt: TGTGCCAGCAGCCCCAGACAGGGGGAGGCCGAGCAGTACTTC
CDR3aa: CASSPRQGEAEQYF

v_gene: TRBV30
d_gene: TRBD1
j_gene: TRBJ1-6
abundance: -
CDR3nt: TGTGCCTGGAGGGGGACAGATAATTCACCCCTCCACTTT
CDR3aa: CAWRGTDNSPLHF

v_gene: TRBV5-1
d_gene: TRBD2
j_gene: TRBJ2-3
abundance: many
CDR3nt: TGCGCCAGCAGCTTGAATTATGTGGCGGGAGTGGTAGATACGCAGTATTTT
CDR3aa: CASSLNYVAGVVDTQYF

v_gene: TRBV6-2/TRBV6-3
d_gene: -
j_gene: TRBJ2-5
abundance: many
CDR3nt: TGTGCCAGCAGTTACTTGGGGCAGGAGACCCAGTACTTC
CDR3aa: CASSYLGQETQYF

v_gene: TRBV11-1
d_gene: -
j_gene: TRBJ2-7
abundance: few
CDR3nt: TGTGCCAGCAGCCGGATCCGTTTGATCGGGGGCGTCGAGCAGTACTTC
CDR3aa: CASSRIRLIGGVEQYF

v_gene: TRBV11-2
d_gene: -
j_gene: TRBJ2-7
abundance: many
CDR3nt: TGTGCCAGCAGCCAGGACAGACTCTACGAGCAGTACTTC
CDR3aa: CASSQDRLYEQYF

v_gene: TRBV25-1
d_gene: -
j_gene: TRBJ1-1
abundance: many
CDR3nt: TGTGCCAGCAGCGCATCTCAGGGCACTGAAGCTTTCTTT
CDR3aa: CASSASQGTEAFF

v_gene: TRBV11-1
d_gene: TRBD2
j_gene: TRBJ2-1
abundance: -
CDR3nt: TGTGCCAGCAGCCCAAGGCCTGGGGCGGGAGGTATCTACAATGAGCAGTTCTTC
CDR3aa: CASSPRPGAGGIYNEQFF

v_gene: TRBV6-2/TRBV6-3
d_gene: TRBD1
j_gene: TRBJ1-1
abundance: -
CDR3nt: TGTGCCAGCACCCAGATCAGGGGGCAAGGGGCTGAAGCTTTCTTT
CDR3aa: CASTQIRGQGAEAFF

v_gene: TRBV30
d_gene: TRBD1
j_gene: TRBJ1-5
abundance: few
CDR3nt: TGTGCCTGGAGTCAGGGACAGGGGGCTCAGCCCCAGCATTTT
CDR3aa: CAWSQGQGAQPQHF

v_gene: TRBV19
d_gene: -
j_gene: TRBJ2-5
abundance: many
CDR3nt: TGTGCCAGTGGCTCGGGGGCCGGCCAAGAGACCCAGTACTTC
CDR3aa: CASGSGAGQETQYF

v_gene: TRBV29-1
d_gene: TRBD1
j_gene: TRBJ1-1
abundance: -
CDR3nt: TGCAGCGCCTTTCCCGGGACAGGGAACACTGAAGCTTTCTTT
CDR3aa: CSAFPGTGNTEAFF

v_gene: TRBV3-1
d_gene: -
j_gene: TRBJ2-3
abundance: many
CDR3nt: TGTGCCAGCAGCCAAGAAGGGTTCGCAGATACGCAGTATTTT
CDR3aa: CASSQEGFADTQYF

v_gene: TRBV29-1
d_gene: -
j_gene: TRBJ2-7
abundance: few
CDR3nt: TGCAGCGTTGAAGTGGGTTTTCAAACCTACGAGCAGTACTTC
CDR3aa: CSVEVGFQTYEQYF

v_gene: TRBV2
d_gene: TRBD1
j_gene: TRBJ1-6
abundance: many
CDR3nt: TGTGCCAGCAGCGTGGACAGGGGGTTTGTGTATTCACCCCTCCACTTT
CDR3aa: CASSVDRGFVYSPLHF